One and the same sample provided the 16 T cell receptor beta chains below, sequenced in a study of T cells in Graves' hyperthyroidism and ophthalmopathy. Amplified regions were TCR beta CDR3 sequences from RNA transcripts. A first-round RT-PCR of the TCR CDR3 used the HTBI primer set. TCRdb reprocessed the multiplex PCR reads via MiXCR and lists one record per CDR3 protein. The sample has some 490,000 distinct CDR3 sequences, around a fifth seen once. The sample comprised blood. The receptors were gathered from a woman aged 70-85 years with Graves' ophthalmopathy.

This clonotype has ten or more counts. The DNA for the CDR3 is TGTGCCAGCAGCTTAGTGTATACGCAGTATTTT. Protein sequence: CASSLVYTQYF. This chain links TRBV13 with TRBJ2-3; D is uncertain. The CDR3 contains 11 residues. Germline V lookup: CDR1 PRHDT, CDR2 FYEKMQ (reference sequence). V lost 1 base to trimming and J lost 7 bases, with 3 bases between them.

The chain employs TRBV20-1 and TRBJ2-1; D remains ambiguous. V lost 0 bases, J lost 7 bases, and 13 bases lay in between. Germline CDR1 DFQATT, CDR2 SNEGSKA (reference sequence). The CDR3 is 14 amino acids. CDR3 residues: CSARDPLFWNEQFF. The CDR3 DNA reads as TGCAGTGCTAGAGATCCCCTCTTCTGGAATGAGCAGTTCTTC.

This clonotype was counted only a few times. The chain combines TRBV12-3 or TRBV12-4 with TRBJ1-6, with 9 nucleotides matching TRBD1. With 2 bases clipped from V and 10 bases from J, the junction kept 3 bases outside the gene matches. The CDR3 is 14 residues long. The CDR3 nucleotides read TGTGCCAGCAGTTTAACAGGGGGCTGGTCACCCCTCCACTTT. Its protein is CASSLTGGWSPLHF.

The chain has TRBV5-5 and TRBJ1-1, with D possibly being TRBD1 (6 bases). The germline V and J ends were trimmed by 4 bases and 6 bases, with 16 bases remaining between them. The CDR3 runs to 14 residues. Germline lookup yields CDR1 SGHKS and CDR2 YYEKEE (reference sequence). The CDR3 loop is CASSTIQGPPEAFF. The CDR3 DNA reads TGTGCCAGCAGCACGATTCAGGGGCCCCCTGAAGCTTTCTTT. Complete variable domain (other parts from reference TRBV5-5 and TRBJ1-1): DAGVTQSPTHLIKTRGQQVTLRCSPISGHKSVSWYQQVLGQGPQFIFQYYEKEERGRGNFPDRFSARQFPNYSSELNVNALLLGDSALYLCASSTIQGPPEAFFGQGTRLTVV.

The chain carries TRBV28 and TRBJ1-2, with D maybe TRBD1 (5 bases). The V and J ends lost 7 bases and 8 bases respectively, with 17 bases between them. This CDR3 contains 13 residues. Germline CDR1 reads MDHEN; CDR2 reads SYDVKM. CDR3 sequence reads: CASTNGGVRGYTF. CDR3 sequence (DNA): TGTGCCAGCACCAACGGGGGTGTAAGGGGCTACACCTTC.

The genes are TRBV28 and TRBJ1-5; TRBD1 matches 10 bases. The CDR3 is 18 amino acids. V dropped 6 bases and J dropped 0; count of bases not matched to a gene: 11. CDR1 is MDHEN and CDR2 is SYDVKM in the germline V gene. The CDR3 sequence is CASSLGGQGGYSNQPQHF. CDR3 coding DNA: TGTGCCAGCAGCTTAGGAGGACAGGGGGGATATAGCAATCAGCCCCAGCATTTT.

This clonotype occurred many times. This CDR3 reads CASSLHGQGKDTQYF. Written as DNA, the CDR3 is TGTGCCAGCAGCCTTCACGGACAGGGAAAAGATACGCAGTATTTT. V usage is TRBV11-2 and J usage is TRBJ2-3; 8 bases map to TRBD1. The CDR3 is 15 residues long. V shed 5 bases, J shed 5 bases, and the junction held 9 bases outside the gene matches. Germline V CDR1 and CDR2: SGHAT, FQNNGV.

The V gene is TRBV2, the J gene TRBJ2-6, with D perhaps assigned TRBD1 or TRBD2 (5 bases each). V was pared by 6 bases and J by 4 bases, with 19 bases between. Germline CDR1 and CDR2: SNHLY and FYNNEI. The CDR3 sequence is 17 residues long. The CDR3 DNA follows: TGTGCCAGCAGCTCCGAGGGGTGGGCCGGGGGGGCCAACGTCCTGACTTTC. This codes for CASSSEGWAGGANVLTF.

This clonotype was seen a handful of times. The chain has TRBV4-3 and TRBJ1-1; TRBD1 might be the D (5 bases). The CDR3 totals 15 residues. Germline CDR1 and CDR2: LGHNA and YSLEER. The V end lost 1 base, the J end lost 3 bases, and 12 bases lay between the germline ends. The CDR3 spells CASSQVGQGHTEAFF. The CDR3 DNA follows: TGCGCCAGCAGCCAAGTCGGGCAGGGTCACACTGAAGCTTTCTTT.

This clonotype came up a few times. The CDR3 region has the DNA TGCAGTGCCAGGGGGCAGGGGATCGGCAAAAACATTCAGTACTTC. Encoded protein: CSARGQGIGKNIQYF. V gene TRBV20-1 combines with J gene TRBJ2-4, with TRBD1 identical over 8 bases. Germline CDR1 reads DFQATT; CDR2 reads SNEGSKA (reference sequence). This CDR3 has 15 residues. The V and J ends lost 6 bases and 3 bases, in that order; junction bases with no gene match: 10.

The chain employs TRBV11-2 and TRBJ1-2; D might be TRBD1 (6 bases). The germline V gene has CDR1 SGHAT and CDR2 FQNNGV. The V end was cut by 0 bases, the J end by 6 bases, with 17 bases between. The CDR3 runs 16 residues. The CDR3 DNA is TGTGCCAGCAGCTTAGATCTCCGGGGGCGAGACCATGGCTACACCTTC. Its translation: CASSLDLRGRDHGYTF.

This clonotype appeared once. V usage is TRBV6-2 or TRBV6-3 and J usage is TRBJ1-4; D ambiguous. Trimming shortened V by 8 bases and J by 7 bases, and 20 bases separated the two germline ends. The CDR3 is 15 amino acids. Per germline, CDR1 MNHEY and CDR2 SVGEGT. CDR3: CASALGRGRGEKLFF. Written as DNA, the CDR3 is TGTGCCAGCGCGTTAGGACGGGGAAGAGGTGAAAAACTGTTTTTT.

The chain employs TRBV13 and TRBJ2-5, with a possible D match to TRBD2 (6 bases). The CDR3 totals 18 residues. Deletions cut 5 bases from V and 5 bases from J, with 27 bases between. CDR1 PRHDT and CDR2 FYEKMQ come from the germline V gene (reference sequence). CDR3 residues: CASSVVKGIRGNGETQYF. The CDR3 nucleotides read TGTGCCAGCAGCGTCGTGAAGGGGATTCGGGGGAACGGTGAGACCCAGTACTTC. The full variable domain, in which reference TRBV13 and TRBJ2-5 provide the parts outside the CDR3, is AAGVIQSPRHLIKEKRETATLKCYPIPRHDTVYWYQQGPGQDPQFLISFYEKMQSDKGSIPDRFSAQQFSDYHSELNMSSLELGDSALYFCASSVVKGIRGNGETQYFGPGTRLLVL.

Only a few counts were recorded for this clonotype. This chain links TRBV6-1 with TRBJ1-1; D is perhaps TRBD1 (6 bases). V was trimmed by 7 bases and J by 3 bases, leaving 21 bases between them. CDR1 is MNHNS and CDR2 is SASEGT in the germline V gene. This CDR3 has 16 amino acids. The CDR3 reads CASTPGTTGSYTEAFF. The DNA of the CDR3 is TGTGCCAGCACTCCAGGGACAACCGGGAGTTACACTGAAGCTTTCTTT.

This clonotype was detected ten times or more. This chain connects TRBV6-1 to TRBJ2-6; TRBD1 might be the D (8 bases). V gave up 7 bases and J gave up 0 bases, with 13 bases separating them. The CDR3 totals 16 residues. The germline CDR1 and CDR2 sequences are MNHNS and SASEGT. The CDR3 spells CASNRGGSSGANVLTF. The CDR3 DNA is TGTGCCAGCAACAGGGGGGGATCCTCTGGGGCCAACGTCCTGACTTTC.

This clonotype was seen only a few times. The chain is built from TRBV7-3 and TRBJ2-5, with 9 bases identical to TRBD1. The CDR3 runs to 17 residues. CDR1 and CDR2 from the germline V gene are SGHTA and FQGTGA. The trim removed 0 bases at V and 4 bases at J, leaving 9 bases unmatched. The CDR3: CASSLTAGQGQGETQYF. The CDR3 nucleotides are TGTGCCAGCAGCTTAACGGCCGGACAGGGACAGGGAGAGACCCAGTACTTC. Filled out from reference TRBV7-3 and TRBJ2-5, the complete variable domain reads GAGVSQTPSNKVTEKGKYVELRCDPISGHTALYWYRQSLGQGPEFLIYFQGTGAADDSGLPNDRFFAVRPEGSVSTLKIQRTERGDSAVYLCASSLTAGQGQGETQYFGPGTRLLVL.